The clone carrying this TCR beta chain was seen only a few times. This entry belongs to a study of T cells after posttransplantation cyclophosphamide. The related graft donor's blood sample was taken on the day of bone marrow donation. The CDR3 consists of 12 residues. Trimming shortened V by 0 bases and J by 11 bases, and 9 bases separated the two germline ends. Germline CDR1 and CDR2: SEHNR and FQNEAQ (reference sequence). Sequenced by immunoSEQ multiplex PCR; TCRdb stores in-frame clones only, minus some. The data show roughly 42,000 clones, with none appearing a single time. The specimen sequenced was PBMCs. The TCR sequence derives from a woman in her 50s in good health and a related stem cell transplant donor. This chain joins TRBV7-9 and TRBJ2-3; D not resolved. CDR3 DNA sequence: TGTGCCAGCAGCTTAGCGCATAACATGCAGTATTTT. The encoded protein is CASSLAHNMQYF.